The 24 T cell receptor beta chains given below trace back to one sample, sequenced in a study of T cells in Graves' hyperthyroidism and ophthalmopathy. There were TCR beta CDR3 regions amplified from RNA transcripts. In the first-round RT-PCR of the TCR CDR3, the HTBI primer set was used. MiXCR, run by TCRdb on the multiplex PCR reads, gives a single entry per CDR3 protein. This table holds some 580,000 distinct CDR3 sequences, more than 15% found once. Sequencing used blood. The receptors stem from a woman aged 40 to 50 with Graves' ophthalmopathy.

As DNA, the CDR3 is TGTGCCAGTAGTAACCTCCGGGACAGGGTGGGGGAGACCCAGTACTTC. Protein product: CASSNLRDRVGETQYF. V and J are TRBV19 and TRBJ2-5; 9 positions agree with TRBD1. This CDR3 has 16 amino acids. Germline V lookup: CDR1 LNHDA, CDR2 SQIVND (reference sequence). J lost 5 bases, V lost 4 bases, and 11 bases had no gene match.

This clonotype was seen more than once but under ten times. The gene calls are TRBV12-3 or TRBV12-4 and TRBJ2-1; 7 bases are a match to TRBD1. Losses at the gene ends were 1 base for V and 15 bases for J; bases not matched to a gene: 6. The CDR3 length is 12 residues. CDR3 nucleotide sequence: TGTGCCAGCAGTTTAGGGGAGACAGGGTGGTTCTTC. Protein sequence: CASSLGETGWFF.

The V and J genes are TRBV19 and TRBJ2-3, with D possibly called TRBD1 or TRBD2 (5 bases each). The CDR3 contains 16 residues. Germline CDR1 is LNHDA and CDR2 is SQIVND (reference sequence). V was pared by 3 bases and J by 2 bases, with 15 bases between. This CDR3 is CASSIGSRGVTDTQYF. CDR3 coding DNA: TGTGCCAGTAGTATCGGTTCCAGAGGGGTCACAGATACGCAGTATTTT.

This clonotype was picked up one time. The rearrangement joins TRBV28 to TRBJ2-5; the match to TRBD2 covers 7 bases. V was pared by 1 base and J by 1 base, with 6 bases of the junction left unmatched. The CDR3 covers 16 residues. Germline V gene lookup returns CDR1 MDHEN and CDR2 SYDVKM. In DNA form, the CDR3 reads TGTGCCAGCAGTTTATATTCAGCGGGAACCCAAGAGACCCAGTACTTC. Its translation: CASSLYSAGTQETQYF.

This clonotype has just a few counts. V gene TRBV7-9 combines with J gene TRBJ1-1, with D hard to call. The germline V gene encodes CDR1 SEHNR and CDR2 FQNEAQ (reference sequence). V lost 1 base, J lost 8 bases, and 8 bases lay in between. CDR3 length: 12 amino acids. The CDR3 protein is CASSLGGKEAFF. CDR3 bases: TGTGCCAGCAGCTTAGGGGGTAAAGAAGCTTTCTTT.

Many counts were recorded for this clonotype. This chain links TRBV7-9 with TRBJ1-1, with 8 bases identical to TRBD1. V lost 5 bases, J lost 0 bases, and 8 bases stayed unmatched. The CDR3 has 16 amino acids. Per the germline V gene, CDR1 is SEHNR and CDR2 is FQNEAQ (reference sequence). The DNA of the CDR3 is TGTGCCAGCAGCGAAGTCCCAGGGGGCATGAACACTGAAGCTTTCTTT. Residues: CASSEVPGGMNTEAFF.

This clonotype was observed at least ten times. The gene calls are TRBV6-6 and TRBJ1-1; D unresolved. The V gene lost 3 bases and the J gene lost 4 bases, with 12 bases spanning the gap. Germline lookup yields CDR1 MNHNY and CDR2 SVGAGI (reference sequence). The CDR3 length is 14 residues. This CDR3 reads CASSYSEGITEAFF. CDR3 DNA sequence: TGTGCCAGCAGTTATTCGGAGGGCATCACTGAAGCTTTCTTT.

This clonotype was observed a handful of times. J is TRBJ1-5 and V is TRBV6-1, with a weak D call TRBD1 (5 bases). The CDR3 length is 15 residues. Trimming left V 6 bases short and J 3 bases short, with 15 bases between. Looked up from germline, CDR1 is MNHNS and CDR2 is SASEGT. In DNA, the CDR3 is TGTGCCAGCAGCAGAGACAGAACCTTCAATCAGCCCCAGCATTTT. This encodes CASSRDRTFNQPQHF.

This clonotype was seen repeatedly, ten times or more. The chain is built from TRBV18 and TRBJ2-7; weak D call: TRBD2 (5 bases). Germline CDR1 reads KGHSH; CDR2 reads LQKENI. The germline V and J ends were trimmed by 5 bases and 0 bases, with 11 bases remaining between them. The CDR3 loop spans 14 amino acids. The CDR3, as DNA: TGTGCCAGCTCAACGACAACTAGCTCCTACGAGCAGTACTTC. Translating it yields CASSTTTSSYEQYF.

This clonotype was seen ten or more times. The gene calls are TRBV30 and TRBJ1-5; no definite D call. In germline, CDR1 is GTSNPN, CDR2 SVGIG (reference sequence). CDR3 length equals 14 residues. V lost 1 base and J lost 7, with 14 bases in between. The CDR3 loop is CAWSGIGLRQPQHF. The CDR3, as DNA: TGTGCCTGGAGTGGTATCGGGCTAAGACAGCCCCAGCATTTT.

There are many counts of this clonotype. The V gene is TRBV18, the J gene TRBJ1-1, with 8 bases that match TRBD1. Germline values: CDR1 KGHSH, CDR2 LQKENI. With V trimmed by 5 bases and J by 1 base, 6 bases remained unmatched. The CDR3 extends over 15 amino acids. The CDR3 DNA reads TGTGCCAGCTCATCCACAGGGGGACAGAACACTGAAGCTTTCTTT. It is translated as CASSSTGGQNTEAFF.

This clonotype was counted at least ten times. The gene calls are TRBV20-1 and TRBJ2-7, with 10 bases fitting TRBD2. The CDR3 contains 14 residues. Trimming took 6 bases from V and 8 from J; bases not matched to a gene: 13. The germline V gene has CDR1 DFQATT and CDR2 SNEGSKA (reference sequence). CDR3 protein: CSASPASGRGKQYF. In DNA, the CDR3 is TGCAGTGCCTCCCCCGCTAGCGGGAGAGGCAAGCAGTACTTC.

This clonotype turned up a few times. The gene calls are TRBV10-2 and TRBJ1-2, with TRBD1 identical over 10 bases. V lost 6 bases, J lost 3 bases, and 4 bases stayed unmatched. The CDR3 has 14 residues. Germline V gene sequence: CDR1 WSHSY, CDR2 SAAADI. The CDR3 loop reads CASRDRGPYYGYTF. CDR3 DNA: TGCGCCAGCAGAGACAGGGGGCCCTACTATGGCTACACCTTC.

The chain uses TRBV11-2 and TRBJ2-5, with TRBD1 identical over 10 bases. The CDR3 sequence is 15 residues long. Germline V gene sequence: CDR1 SGHAT, CDR2 FQNNGV. V lost 4 bases to trimming and J lost 4 bases; unmatched junction nucleotides: 6. The CDR3 loop reads CASSSAGDRGETQYF. The CDR3 DNA reads TGTGCCAGCAGCTCGGCCGGGGACAGGGGAGAGACCCAGTACTTC.

Comment on this clonotype: This sequence may be a read error, since a much larger clone differs from it by one base. The missing conserved phenylalanine or tryptophan at the end of this CDR3 makes a read error likely. The chain joins TRBV20-1 to TRBJ2-7; tentatively, D is TRBD1 or TRBD2 (5 bases each). The CDR3 covers 12 residues. V was trimmed by 8 bases and J by 0 bases, leaving 11 bases between them. CDR1 and CDR2 (germline): DFQATT, SNEGSKA (reference sequence). CDR3 amino acids: CSSRDVSYEQYS. CDR3 coding DNA: TGCAGTTCCCGGGACGTCTCCTACGAGCAGTACTCC.

The rearrangement links TRBV19 to TRBJ1-5; a weak D match, TRBD1 (5 bases). This CDR3 has 15 residues. Germline loops: CDR1 LNHDA, CDR2 SQIVND (reference sequence). The V and J ends lost 1 base and 9 bases respectively, with 16 bases between them. In nucleotides, the CDR3 is TGTGCCAGTAGTATAGTGTTCCAGGGCACAATGCCCCAGCATTTT. Its translation: CASSIVFQGTMPQHF. Together with reference TRBV19 and TRBJ1-5, the CDR3 gives the full variable domain: DGGITQSPKYLFRKEGQNVTLSCEQNLNHDAMYWYRQDPGQGLRLIYYSQIVNDFQKGDIAEGYSVSREKKESFPLTVTSAQKNPTAFYLCASSIVFQGTMPQHFGDGTRLSIL.

This clonotype came up a few times. The chain recombines TRBV6-1 with TRBJ2-5; tentative D call: TRBD2 (6 bases). This CDR3 is 16 amino acids long. V lost 10 bases, J lost 4 bases, and 25 bases lay in between. The germline V gene encodes CDR1 MNHNS and CDR2 SASEGT. The chain's CDR3 is CATREPGLAASETQYF. The CDR3 bases are TGTGCCACCAGGGAACCGGGACTGGCGGCCTCAGAGACCCAGTACTTC.

The genes are TRBV14 and TRBJ2-3, with D tentatively TRBD1 or TRBD2 (6 bases each). Germline assignment: CDR1 SGHDN and CDR2 FVKESK. Trimming took off 0 bases at V and 0 bases at J, with 19 bases between the two ends. The CDR3 spans 19 residues. The CDR3 sequence is CASSQDGTGAQSSTDTQYF. The CDR3 DNA is TGTGCCAGCAGCCAAGATGGAACGGGGGCCCAATCTAGCACAGATACGCAGTATTTT.

The rearrangement uses TRBV11-3 and TRBJ2-2, with 8 bases aligning to TRBD2. Germline values: CDR1 SGHNT, CDR2 YENEEA. J gave up 5 bases and V 5 bases, and 7 bases lay outside the gene matches. CDR3 length: 15 residues. This chain's CDR3 is CASSPSGGATGELFF. The CDR3 DNA is TGTGCCAGCAGCCCGTCCGGGGGGGCAACCGGGGAGCTGTTTTTT. The full variable domain, rest sourced from reference TRBV11-3 and TRBJ2-2, is EAGVVQSPRYKIIEKKQPVAFWCNPISGHNTLYWYLQNLGQGPELLIRYENEEAVDDSQLPKDRFSAERLKGVDSTLKIQPAELGDSAVYLCASSPSGGATGELFFGEGSRLTVL.

A single count supports this clonotype. V and J are TRBV5-1 and TRBJ2-1; 10 nucleotides line up with TRBD2. J was trimmed by 3 bases and V by 7 bases; bases with no gene match: 10. Germline V gene sequence: CDR1 SGHRS, CDR2 YFSETQ. The CDR3 consists of 16 residues. The CDR3 loop is CASRAWSGRVYNEQFF. The CDR3 DNA reads TGCGCCAGCCGGGCGTGGAGCGGGAGGGTCTACAATGAGCAGTTCTTC.

This clonotype has at least ten counts. This chain uses TRBV20-1 with TRBJ2-3; no definite D call. The CDR3 consists of 15 residues. CDR1 and CDR2 (germline): DFQATT, SNEGSKA (reference sequence). V dropped 0 bases and J dropped 1 base, with 11 bases sitting between them. The CDR3 DNA reads as TGCAGTGCTAGAGACCCAGCAGTCCGCACAGATACGCAGTATTTT. It encodes CSARDPAVRTDTQYF.

This clonotype was counted ten times or more. This sequence joins TRBV30 and TRBJ2-5; D is unclear. Germline CDR1 is GTSNPN and CDR2 is SVGIG (reference sequence). Between the trimmed V and J ends, which lost 4 bases and 5 bases, there was a span of 8 bases. This CDR3 contains 11 residues. Here the CDR3 DNA reads TGTGCCTGGACGATGTCGGAGACCCAGTACTTC. Protein product: CAWTMSETQYF.

This clonotype was recorded many times. The V and J genes are TRBV5-5 and TRBJ2-5; D not certain. Trimming shortened V by 4 bases and J by 7 bases, and 20 bases separated the two germline ends. The CDR3 runs to 15 residues. Germline V gene sequence: CDR1 SGHKS, CDR2 YYEKEE (reference sequence). CDR3 loop: CASSDRVGPSGTQYF. The CDR3 region has the DNA TGTGCCAGCAGCGACCGGGTAGGGCCGTCGGGGACCCAGTACTTC.

This clonotype occurred many times. CDR3 sequence: CASSPEQYNEQFF. In nucleotides, the CDR3 is TGTGCCAGCTCACCTGAACAGTACAATGAGCAGTTCTTC. The rearrangement links TRBV18 to TRBJ2-1; D ambiguous. The CDR3 sequence is 13 residues long. V was pared by 3 bases and J by 4 bases, with 7 bases between. The germline V gene has CDR1 KGHSH and CDR2 LQKENI.